What follows are 9 T cell receptor beta chains derived from one specimen sequenced in a study of T cells after yellow fever vaccination. MiXCR, run by TCRdb on the 5' RACE reads, gives a single entry per CDR3 protein. This table holds some 110,000 distinct CDR3 sequences, under 8.5% found once. Source: CD4+ T cells sorted from PBMCs, taken more than 8 days after the first yellow fever vaccination. The receptors were gathered from a young man who received the YFV17D yellow fever vaccine.

This clonotype was detected ten times or more. The chain uses TRBV9 and TRBJ1-3; D gene unclear. Germline CDR1 SGDLS, CDR2 YYNGEE. The CDR3 totals 15 residues. V lost 0 bases to trimming and J lost 0 bases, with 7 bases between them. The CDR3 DNA sequence: TGTGCCAGCAGCGTAGCCCCAAGCTCTGGAAACACCATATATTTT. Translated, it gives CASSVAPSSGNTIYF.

This clonotype was picked up a small number of times. This chain connects TRBV6-6 to TRBJ1-1; 7 bases map to TRBD1. The junction had 0 bases not matched to a gene; V was cut back by 4 bases and J by 7 bases. The CDR3 is 11 residues long. Germline loops: CDR1 MNHNY, CDR2 SVGAGI (reference sequence). CDR3 sequence: CASSWTGEAFF. The DNA of the CDR3 is TGTGCCAGCAGTTGGACAGGTGAAGCTTTCTTT.

The table lists this clonotype with many counts. V is TRBV28 and J is TRBJ2-5; possibly TRBD2 for D (6 bases). The CDR3 totals 14 residues. Deletions cut 7 bases from V and 1 base from J, with 13 bases between. Germline loops: CDR1 MDHEN, CDR2 SYDVKM. The CDR3 here is CASMAGSSQETQYF. CDR3 sequence (DNA): TGTGCCAGCATGGCGGGGAGCTCCCAAGAGACCCAGTACTTC.

This clonotype was seen repeatedly, ten times or more. The rearrangement joins TRBV6-2 or TRBV6-3 to TRBJ2-1; D remains ambiguous. V lost 6 bases to trimming and J lost 5 bases, with 14 bases between them. The CDR3 covers 14 residues. In germline, CDR1 is MNHEY, CDR2 SVGEGT. The CDR3 region is CASSPFSTDNEQFF. The CDR3 DNA is TGTGCCAGCAGCCCTTTTTCGACCGACAATGAGCAGTTCTTC.

The sample holds many counts of this clonotype. This chain links TRBV19 with TRBJ2-5; possible D gene TRBD1, 5 bases. From germline, CDR1 is LNHDA and CDR2 SQIVND (reference sequence). Between the trimmed V and J ends, which lost 1 base and 5 bases, there was a span of 14 bases. The CDR3 is 15 residues long. Here the CDR3 DNA reads TGTGCCAGTAGTATAGGAGACAGTCTGGTGGAGACCCAGTACTTC. This translates into CASSIGDSLVETQYF.

This clonotype was detected only a few times. The V call is TRBV20-1, the J call TRBJ1-2, with D unclear. The CDR3 is 10 amino acids. Between the trimmed V and J ends, which lost 7 bases and 6 bases, there was a span of 9 bases. CDR1 and CDR2 from the germline V gene are DFQATT and SNEGSKA (reference sequence). The CDR3 nucleotides read TGCAGTGTCAAGACAAATGGCTACACCTTC. Translating it yields CSVKTNGYTF.

This clonotype was counted at least ten times. V is TRBV24-1 and J is TRBJ2-3; D is possibly TRBD1 (5 bases). The CDR3 runs 13 residues. Trimming removed 5 bases at V and 5 bases at J, with 10 bases between. Per the germline V gene, CDR1 is KGHDR and CDR2 is SFDVKD. Written as DNA, the CDR3 is TGTGCCACCAGTGGTGGGGCGGTAGATACGCAGTATTTT. This gives the protein CATSGGAVDTQYF.

This clonotype occurred a few times. The CDR3 sequence: CASSLGAGPQETQYF. The CDR3 bases are TGTGCCAGCAGTTTAGGAGCGGGGCCCCAAGAGACCCAGTACTTC. This chain uses TRBV12-3 or TRBV12-4 with TRBJ2-5; 7 bases line up with TRBD2. V lost 1 base, J lost 1 base, and 3 bases stayed unmatched. The CDR3 has 15 residues.

This clonotype was counted at least ten times. The chain joins TRBV4-3 to TRBJ2-3; D remains unclear. The CDR3 is 15 residues long. V lost 0 bases and J 0 bases, leaving 7 bases between the germline ends. CDR1 LGHNA and CDR2 YSLEER come from the germline V gene. In DNA form, the CDR3 reads TGCGCCAGCAGCCAAGAAGGCAGGAGCACAGATACGCAGTATTTT. Protein: CASSQEGRSTDTQYF.